This TCR beta chain stems from a study of PD-1 blockade in classical Hodgkin lymphoma. TCRdb's table, derived via immunoSEQ multiplex PCR, lists solely in-frame clones and lacks some. The repertoire has around 66,000 clones, 70% to 75% of them found once; the top ten carry about 9.1%. Regarding the study as a whole: Exclusion was applied to patients who started nivolumab under 1 year after ASCT.

Brentuximab vedotin exposure varied, and every patient relapsed after autologous stem cell transplantation. Reported best responses ranged across complete response, partial response or progressive disease. With respect to this clone: What it recognizes is unknown.

V lost 0 bases, J lost 9 bases, and 8 bases stayed unmatched. This CDR3 contains 15 residues. Germline V gives CDR1 SGHDN, CDR2 FVKESK. The origin of this receptor is a human donor with classical Hodgkin lymphoma. The sequencing used peripheral blood mononuclear cells (PBMCs), collected before the second cycle of nivolumab. The V and J genes are TRBV14 and TRBJ2-1, with TRBD2 matching over 7 bases. CDR3 region: CASSQDSGGVAEQFF. CDR3 coding DNA: TGTGCCAGCAGCCAAGATTCGGGAGGAGTGGCTGAGCAGTTCTTC.